This T cell receptor beta chain emerged from a study of T-cell reconstitution after alpha-beta-depleted transplantation in children. Preparation of the TCRbeta library involved a method that used unique molecular identifiers. TCRdb re-called the PCR reads through MiXCR, storing one row per CDR3 protein. The sample comprises some 340,000 distinct CDR3 sequences, 10% of which are singletons, and 2% to 3% rests with the top ten. Germline loops: CDR1 KGHSH, CDR2 LQKENI. V was cut by 4 bases and J by 4 bases, with 20 bases left in between. The CDR3 loop spans 16 amino acids. The rearrangement links TRBV18 to TRBJ2-7; a possible D gene is TRBD2 (5 bases). The TCR was taken from a human donor who donated a stem cell graft to a child with acute lymphoblastic leukemia. The sample consisted of PBMCs from the stem cell graft donor, taken from the stem cell graft. As DNA, the CDR3 is TGTGCCAGCTCACAGGTTATGGGCCCAGAGGGTTACGAGCAGTACTTC. Its protein product is CASSQVMGPEGYEQYF.